The rows below give T cell receptor beta chains drawn from one sample of a study of CD8+CD57+ T cells in acquired aplastic anemia. TCRdb analysed the reads with MiXCR anew, one entry per CDR3 protein. The sample consists of about 200,000 distinct CDR3 sequences, 65% of them appearing once. Source material: sorted CD4+, CD8+, or CD8+CD57+ T cells (not recorded which) from PBMCs. The receptors were sampled from a human donor with aplastic anemia. The conserved cysteine and the conserved F or W are not part of the CDR3 here. The D gene is left open where the match is weak.

j_gene | d_gene | v_gene | CDR3aa
TRBJ1-1 | NA | TRBV10-1 | ASSPTGSGTEAF
TRBJ2-7 | TRBD1 | TRBV13 | ASSDTGQGGPYEQY
TRBJ2-7 | NA | TRBV7-6 | ASSLALRGDEQY
TRBJ1-6 | NA | TRBV4-1 | ASRQVPIASPLH
TRBJ2-7 | NA | TRBV24-1 | ATSDYEQGTTTYEQY
TRBJ1-1 | TRBD1 | TRBV7-2 | ASSLGQGSTEAF
TRBJ2-7 | NA | TRBV9 | ASSGSPTGVSYEQY
TRBJ2-7 | NA | TRBV7-9 | ASSLFEGPSFYEQY
TRBJ2-7 | NA | TRBV12-3/TRBV12-4 | ASSSSLTRGTYEQY
TRBJ1-2 | TRBD1 | TRBV7-2 | ASSIQGFYGYT
TRBJ2-7 | TRBD2 | TRBV12-3/TRBV12-4 | AISKFGLAGAETYEQY
TRBJ1-4 | NA | TRBV6-5 | ASSLSQAPNEKLF
TRBJ1-6 | TRBD1 | TRBV2 | ASKGGALNSPLH
TRBJ2-3 | NA | TRBV2 | ASSVLDTQY
TRBJ1-4 | NA | TRBV19 | ASSRQGTTNEKLF
TRBJ1-1 | TRBD1 | TRBV11-2 | ASSLVGQGTEAF
TRBJ2-3 | TRBD1 | TRBV5-1 | ASSLGQGTTDTQY
TRBJ2-7 | TRBD2 | TRBV5-1 | ASSLAAGGIYEQY
TRBJ2-5 | NA | TRBV7-2 | ASSLGSRPETQY
TRBJ2-7 | TRBD2 | TRBV7-9 | ASSSSSGGYEQY
TRBJ1-2 | NA | TRBV10-3 | AISEPNYGYT
TRBJ2-7 | NA | TRBV7-2 | ASSLNRGNEQY
TRBJ1-5 | TRBD1 | TRBV20-1 | SAFNRGEGNQPQH
TRBJ2-1 | NA | TRBV7-9 | ASSRLAGHYNEQF
TRBJ1-1 | NA | TRBV7-8 | ASSLVGQINTEAV
TRBJ1-5 | TRBD1 | TRBV2 | ASSSPGTGDQPQH
TRBJ2-7 | NA | TRBV20-1 | SDRGWGVEQY
TRBJ1-6 | TRBD1 | TRBV7-2 | ASSLWVPRQGSSPLH
TRBJ2-2 | TRBD2 | TRBV5-1 | ASSSGLAGELF
TRBJ2-7 | TRBD1 | TRBV20-1 | GASRDSYEQH
TRBJ1-5 | NA | TRBV2 | TSSESGAQPLH
TRBJ2-2 | NA | TRBV11-1 | ASSWDWSGELF
TRBJ2-7 | NA | TRBV20-1 | SLTSVAYEQY
TRBJ2-1 | TRBD2 | TRBV5-4 | ASSLGTSGSTVEQF
TRBJ2-7 | NA | TRBV20-1 | SARWGGNYEQY
TRBJ1-4 | NA | TRBV6-9 | ASSGISTNEKLF
TRBJ1-6 | NA | TRBV6-5 | ASSLSFRDSPLH
TRBJ2-7 | TRBD2 | TRBV20-1 | SAGTSGGDEQY
TRBJ1-3 | TRBD1 | TRBV4-3 | ASSQGTGSGNTIY
TRBJ2-1 | NA | TRBV20-1 | SAREERIGNLPYNEQF
TRBJ2-7 | TRBD2 | TRBV2 | ASSAGLVGAYERY
TRBJ2-1 | TRBD2 | TRBV6-4 | ASSEEMIAGANEQF